The present T cell receptor (beta chain) was sequenced within a study of a mutant IDH1 vaccine in newly diagnosed glioma. Notes on this clone: What it binds is unknown.

Noted time point: week 5, during vaccination. Doses of 300 ug of mutant IDH1 20-mer peptide were given with topical imiquimod. Libraries were prepared by immunoSEQ multiplex PCR; TCRdb keeps only in-frame clonotypes and omits some of them. The repertoire holds roughly 28,000 clones, with approximately 79% as singletons. CDR3 length equals 14 residues. The germline CDR1 and CDR2 sequences are WNHNN and SYGVQD (reference sequence). V lost 6 bases and J lost 8; bases outside the gene matches: 7. The receptor was isolated from a man between 40 and 49 years old with glioma. Some clones in this sample may be carry-over from other donors' samples. This chain uses TRBV10-1 with TRBJ1-6, with 7 nucleotides matching TRBD1. The input for sequencing was PBMCs, taken from a glioma patient whose treatment included an IDH1 peptide vaccine. The CDR3 bases are TGCGCCAGCAGCCTGGACAGGACTTATTCACCCCTCCACTTT. Translating gives CASSLDRTYSPLHF.